A single sample gave rise to the 10 T cell receptor beta chains below, sequenced in a study of OX40 agonist ivuxolimab in advanced cancers. TCRdb's copy holds only in-frame clones and misses some; the assay was immunoSEQ multiplex PCR. The table lists more than 25,000 clones, approximately 86% of them singletons. The sequences come from CD4+ or CD8+ T cells sorted from blood, collected in a trial of the OX40 agonist ivuxolimab. These receptors all stem from an adult with an advanced solid tumor such as melanoma, head and neck, liver or kidney cancer.

The rearrangement joins TRBV11-2 to TRBJ2-3, with 13 bases that match TRBD2. Germline CDR1 SGHAT, CDR2 FQNNGV. J gave up 0 bases and V 5 bases, and 5 bases lay outside the gene matches. This CDR3 has 17 residues. Written as DNA, the CDR3 is TGTGCCAGCAGCCCCCGGACTAGCGGGAGTAGCACAGATACGCAGTATTTT. It is translated as CASSPRTSGSSTDTQYF.

This clone is labeled as medium-sized. The chain carries TRBV2 and TRBJ2-1, with 7 bases fitting TRBD2. The ends lost 6 bases at V and 4 bases at J; junction bases unmatched: 12. Per the germline V gene, CDR1 is SNHLY and CDR2 is FYNNEI. This CDR3 contains 16 residues. The CDR3 nucleotides are TGTGCCAGCAGCGGAAGTGAGCGGGGCGGGTACAATGAGCAGTTCTTC. This translates into CASSGSERGGYNEQFF.

This rearrangement joins TRBV5-1 to TRBJ2-7; D ambiguous. The V end was cut by 0 bases, the J end by 5 bases, with 9 bases between. Germline loops: CDR1 SGHRS, CDR2 YFSETQ. The CDR3 has 13 residues. The CDR3 DNA is TGCGCCAGCAGCTTGGCAGCTGGGAACGAGCAGTACTTC. Encoded protein: CASSLAAGNEQYF.

The chain carries TRBV5-6 and TRBJ1-4; D ambiguous. CDR1 SGHDT and CDR2 YYEEEE come from the germline V gene. V was pared by 2 bases and J by 8 bases, with 13 bases between. The CDR3 is 14 amino acids. The DNA of the CDR3 is TGTGCCAGCAGCTTTGCCTCCGAGGGAGAAAAACTGTTTTTT. This translates into CASSFASEGEKLFF.

The rearrangement links TRBV5-6 to TRBJ2-1; the D gene could be TRBD1 or TRBD2 (6 bases each). CDR1 and CDR2 (germline): SGHDT, YYEEEE. There are 16 residues in the CDR3. V was trimmed by 0 bases and J by 4 bases, leaving 14 bases between them. CDR3 protein: CASSLAVSGAYNEQFF. CDR3 DNA sequence: TGTGCCAGCAGCTTGGCCGTTTCGGGGGCTTACAATGAGCAGTTCTTC.

This clone was counted a few times. The V gene is TRBV6-6, the J gene TRBJ1-1, with no clear D. The germline V gene encodes CDR1 MNHNY and CDR2 SVGAGI (reference sequence). This CDR3 contains 11 residues. The ends were cut back, 5 bases at V and 4 bases at J, with 5 bases in the middle. CDR3 protein: CASSKSTEAFF. CDR3 nucleotide sequence: TGTGCCAGCAGTAAGAGCACTGAAGCTTTCTTT.

This clone has only a few counts. The genes are TRBV6-5 and TRBJ1-5; D gene uncertain. V lost 7 bases and J lost 1, with 11 bases in between. CDR1 is MNHEY, CDR2 SVGAGI, per germline. The length of the CDR3 is 14 residues. CDR3 in DNA: TGTGCCAGCAAGCCTAGTGGCAGCAATCAGCCCCAGCATTTT. Its translation: CASKPSGSNQPQHF.

The chain combines TRBV15 with TRBJ1-1; tentative D call: TRBD1 (5 bases). Germline V gives CDR1 LNHNV, CDR2 YYDKDF (reference sequence). The CDR3 is 16 amino acids. V lost 0 bases to trimming and J lost 1 base, with 12 bases between them. CDR3: CATSRDLGAPNTEAFF. The DNA for the CDR3 is TGTGCCACCAGCAGAGATCTTGGGGCGCCGAACACTGAAGCTTTCTTT.

This clone was recorded only once. The V call is TRBV7-8, the J call TRBJ2-7, with D perhaps matching TRBD1 (7 bases). The germline gives CDR1 SGHVS, CDR2 FQNEAQ. Trimming took off 4 bases at V and 0 bases at J, with 19 bases between the two ends. The CDR3 contains 17 residues. CDR3 bases: TGTGCCAGCAGCTCTAGGGGGCTCTGGGACTCCTCCTACGAGCAGTACTTC. The encoded protein is CASSSRGLWDSSYEQYF.

Written as DNA, the CDR3 is TGTGCCAGCAGGGCGGGACTAGCGGGAGAGGGGCAGTTCTTC. Its protein product is CASRAGLAGEGQFF. V and J are TRBV6-5 and TRBJ2-1; 14 positions match TRBD2. This CDR3 contains 14 residues. Germline V gene data show CDR1 as MNHEY and CDR2 as SVGAGI. Unmatched junction bases numbered 7, after V lost 6 bases and J lost 12 bases.